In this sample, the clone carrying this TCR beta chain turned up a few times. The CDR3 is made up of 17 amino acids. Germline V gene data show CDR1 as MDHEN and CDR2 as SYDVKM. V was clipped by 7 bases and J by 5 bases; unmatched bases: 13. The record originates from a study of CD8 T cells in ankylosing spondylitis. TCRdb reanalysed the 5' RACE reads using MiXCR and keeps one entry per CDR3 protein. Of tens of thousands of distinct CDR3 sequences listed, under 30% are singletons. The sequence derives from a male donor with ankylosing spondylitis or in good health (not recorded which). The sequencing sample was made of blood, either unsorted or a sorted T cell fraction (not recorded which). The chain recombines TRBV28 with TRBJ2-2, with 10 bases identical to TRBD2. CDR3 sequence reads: CASTAPSSGGRTGELFF. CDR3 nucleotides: TGTGCCAGCACCGCCCCTTCTAGCGGGGGTAGAACCGGGGAGCTGTTTTTT.